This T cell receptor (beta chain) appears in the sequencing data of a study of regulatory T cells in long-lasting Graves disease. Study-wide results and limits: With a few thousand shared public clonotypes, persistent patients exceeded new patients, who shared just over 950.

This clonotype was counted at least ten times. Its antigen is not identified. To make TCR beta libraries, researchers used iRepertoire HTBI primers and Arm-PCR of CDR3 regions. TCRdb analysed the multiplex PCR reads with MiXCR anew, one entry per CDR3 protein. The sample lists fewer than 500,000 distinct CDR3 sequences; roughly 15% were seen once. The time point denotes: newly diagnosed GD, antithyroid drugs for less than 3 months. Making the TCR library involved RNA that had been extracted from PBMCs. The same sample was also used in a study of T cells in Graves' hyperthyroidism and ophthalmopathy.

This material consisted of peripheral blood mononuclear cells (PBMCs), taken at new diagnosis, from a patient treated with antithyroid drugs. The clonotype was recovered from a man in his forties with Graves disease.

The CDR3: CAIPTATNYGYTF. The CDR3 coding sequence is TGTGCCATTCCGACAGCCACCAACTATGGCTACACCTTC. The chain has TRBV2 and TRBJ1-2, with D maybe TRBD1 (5 bases). The CDR3 extends over 13 amino acids. V dropped 10 bases and J dropped 2 bases, with 14 bases sitting between them. Germline lookup yields CDR1 SNHLY and CDR2 FYNNEI.